Listed below are T cell receptor beta chains from one sample, sequenced in a study of blood T cell repertoires in COVID-19. The protocol was immunoSEQ multiplex PCR, while the TCRdb copy is restricted to in-frame clones and leaves out a portion. The sample includes just under 350,000 clones, 75% to 90% of them seen just once. The sequencing input was peripheral blood. The receptors stem from a woman aged 45-65 years with COVID-19, enrolled during active disease. Both conserved end residues are part of each CDR3. D genes are given only for firm matches. Clone sizes are given selectively: once, few, many, or a class where the clone is expanded.

V: TRBV7-9
J: TRBJ2-3
length: 16
D: TRBD2
size: NA
DNA: TGTGCCAGCAGCTTAGGGGAGGGACTAGCGACAGATACGCAGTATTTT
CDR3: CASSLGEGLATDTQYF

V: TRBV7-9
J: TRBJ1-6
length: 15
D: TRBD1
size: NA
DNA: TGTGCCAGCAGCTTAGTTCTGAGGGGGCGTTCACCCCTCCACTTT
CDR3: CASSLVLRGRSPLHF

V: TRBV27
J: TRBJ1-2
length: 17
D: NA
size: once
DNA: TGTGCCAGCAGTTTATCAGGGTTCGGGAGGGCCAACTATGGCTACACCTTC
CDR3: CASSLSGFGRANYGYTF

V: TRBV25-1
J: TRBJ2-2
length: 14
D: NA
size: NA
DNA: TGTGCCAGCAGGCCCGGGGGGAACACCGGGGAGCTGTTTTTT
CDR3: CASRPGGNTGELFF

V: TRBV25-1
J: TRBJ2-1
length: 16
D: NA
size: once
DNA: TGTGCCAGCAGTGAATATGGCTCCCTCAATTACAATGAGCAGTTCTTC
CDR3: CASSEYGSLNYNEQFF

V: TRBV7-8
J: TRBJ1-6
length: 16
D: TRBD1
size: NA
DNA: TGTGCCAGCACCGGACAGGGGCGTCGCTATAATTCACCCCTCCACTTT
CDR3: CASTGQGRRYNSPLHF

V: TRBV5-1
J: TRBJ1-3
length: 14
D: NA
size: NA
DNA: TGCGCCAGCAGCTTAGGAGTTTCTGGAAACACCATATATTTT
CDR3: CASSLGVSGNTIYF

V: TRBV28
J: TRBJ2-7
length: 16
D: NA
size: NA
DNA: TGTGCCAGCAGTGCCCTACAGGGGGGGAGATGGTACGAGCAGTACTTC
CDR3: CASSALQGGRWYEQYF

V: TRBV11-3
J: TRBJ2-3
length: 16
D: NA
size: once
DNA: TGTGCCAGCAGCTCCCACAGCGGGTCTAGCACAGATACGCAGTATTTT
CDR3: CASSSHSGSSTDTQYF

V: TRBV7-9
J: TRBJ2-2
length: 13
D: NA
size: NA
DNA: TGTGCCAGCTCTCTTCCGAACACCGGGGAGCTGTTTTTT
CDR3: CASSLPNTGELFF

V: TRBV5-1
J: TRBJ2-1
length: 13
D: NA
size: NA
DNA: TGCGCCAGCAGCTCTCAGGGGTACAATGAGCAGTTCTTC
CDR3: CASSSQGYNEQFF

V: TRBV20-1
J: TRBJ1-4
length: 11
D: TRBD1
size: NA
DNA: TGCAGTGCTTCAACTGGGACAGAACTGTTTTTT
CDR3: CSASTGTELFF

V: TRBV2
J: TRBJ2-7
length: 13
D: NA
size: NA
DNA: TGTGCCAGCAGTAGGACTGAAATCTACGAGCAGTATTTC
CDR3: CASSRTEIYEQYF

V: TRBV3-1/TRBV3-2
J: TRBJ1-2
length: 16
D: TRBD1
size: once
DNA: TGTGCCAGCAGTCTGAACCGGGACAGGGCTTACTATGGCTACACCTTC
CDR3: CASSLNRDRAYYGYTF

V: TRBV20-1
J: TRBJ1-1
length: 11
D: NA
size: few
DNA: TGCAGTGTAGGGGGGAACACTGAAGCTTTCTTT
CDR3: CSVGGNTEAFF

V: TRBV6-1
J: TRBJ2-7
length: 17
D: TRBD2
size: NA
DNA: TGTGCCAGCAGTGAAGGGGGGGGACTAGCGGGTGTTTCCGAGCAGTACTTC
CDR3: CASSEGGGLAGVSEQYF

V: TRBV18
J: TRBJ2-1
length: 15
D: TRBD2
size: NA
DNA: TGTGCCAGCTCACCACCGGGACTAGTCTCGAATGAGCAGTTCTTC
CDR3: CASSPPGLVSNEQFF

V: TRBV4-2
J: TRBJ1-1
length: 17
D: TRBD1
size: NA
DNA: TGTGCCAGCAGCCCAACCGGGACAGGGGCGATGAACACTGAAGCTTTCTTT
CDR3: CASSPTGTGAMNTEAFF

V: TRBV4-3
J: TRBJ2-7
length: 16
D: TRBD1
size: NA
DNA: TGCGCCAGCAGCCAAGCCACAAAAGGACAGGGAGGCGAGCAGTACTTC
CDR3: CASSQATKGQGGEQYF

V: TRBV6-4
J: TRBJ1-2
length: 12
D: TRBD1
size: NA
DNA: TGTGCCAGCAGTGGACAGGGGTTTGGCTACACCTTC
CDR3: CASSGQGFGYTF